Each of the 4 T cell receptor beta chains below was sequenced from the same sample in a study of blood T cell repertoires in COVID-19. Only in-frame clones appear in the TCRdb table, and some are missing; sequencing was by immunoSEQ multiplex PCR. The data hold 160,000 or so clones, with about 80% observed a single time. The sample consisted of peripheral blood. The receptors derive from a woman of 80 years or more with acute or convalescent COVID-19.

This clone occurred a few times. The chain is built from TRBV2 and TRBJ1-5; D remains ambiguous. With 7 bases removed from V and 0 bases from J, the gap between germline ends came to 7 bases. Germline CDR1 SNHLY, CDR2 FYNNEI. The CDR3 extends over 13 amino acids. In DNA form, the CDR3 reads TGTGCCAGCAACCGGGATAGCAATCAGCCCCAGCATTTT. Its translation is CASNRDSNQPQHF.

The rearrangement joins TRBV5-5 to TRBJ1-4, with 7 nucleotides matching TRBD1. The V and J ends lost 1 base and 8 bases, in that order; junction bases with no gene match: 5. Germline CDR1 is SGHKS and CDR2 is YYEKEE (reference sequence). The CDR3 has 14 residues. The CDR3 DNA is TGTGCCAGCAGCTTGAGACAGGGAGAAGAAAAACTGTTTTTT. Residues: CASSLRQGEEKLFF. Together with reference TRBV5-5 and TRBJ1-4, the CDR3 gives the full variable domain: DAGVTQSPTHLIKTRGQQVTLRCSPISGHKSVSWYQQVLGQGPQFIFQYYEKEERGRGNFPDRFSARQFPNYSSELNVNALLLGDSALYLCASSLRQGEEKLFFGSGTQLSVL.

V usage is TRBV2 and J usage is TRBJ2-2; weak D call: TRBD2 (6 bases). CDR1 is SNHLY, CDR2 FYNNEI, per germline. Between the trimmed V and J ends, which lost 6 bases and 11 bases, there was a span of 31 bases. CDR3 size: 18 residues. The CDR3 DNA reads as TGTGCCAGCAGCGAGCTGGGTCCTAGCGTTACACGGCCTCGAGAGCTGTTTTTT. It specifies CASSELGPSVTRPRELFF.

This chain connects TRBV10-3 to TRBJ2-3; 11 bases align to TRBD2. The V gene end was trimmed by 3 bases and the J gene end by 4 bases; junction bases not matched to a gene: 15. CDR1 ENHRY and CDR2 SYGVKD come from the germline V gene. The CDR3 loop spans 19 amino acids. The CDR3 spells CAISDPRELAGVVADTQYF. For the CDR3, the DNA is TGTGCCATCAGTGACCCCCGGGAACTAGCGGGGGTTGTTGCAGATACGCAGTATTTT.